Shown below are 17 T cell receptor beta chains from a single sample sequenced in a study of T cell responses to AZD1222 COVID-19 vaccine. The protocol was immunoSEQ multiplex PCR, while the TCRdb copy is restricted to in-frame clones and leaves out a portion. Altogether around 200,000 clones are present, approximately 95% being singletons, with the ten largest covering 1%. The input for sequencing was peripheral blood, taken 28 days after the second dose of the MenACWY control vaccine. The receptors were gathered from an adult who received the MenACWY meningococcal vaccine as a control.

The chain couples TRBV7-2 to TRBJ1-3; D is uncertain. The CDR3 contains 15 residues. V was shortened by 6 bases and J by 4 bases, with 16 bases between the two germline ends. CDR1 SGHTA and CDR2 FQGNSA come from the germline V gene. In DNA form, the CDR3 reads TGTGCCAGCAGAGACGCCGGGGTAGGGGGAAACACCATATATTTT. Encoded protein: CASRDAGVGGNTIYF.

The chain combines TRBV30 with TRBJ1-2; D remains ambiguous. This CDR3 is built from 14 residues. Germline values: CDR1 GTSNPN, CDR2 SVGIG (reference sequence). Trimming shortened V by 3 bases and J by 8 bases, and 19 bases separated the two germline ends. The CDR3 reads CAWRTSGGPLGYTF. CDR3 sequence (DNA): TGTGCCTGGAGGACCTCAGGTGGGCCTCTCGGCTACACCTTC.

DNA of the CDR3: TGTGCCAGCAGCGACACAGGGGGCGGGAATTCACCCCTCCACTTT. This translates into CASSDTGGGNSPLHF. The chain couples TRBV6-5 to TRBJ1-6, with 9 bases fitting TRBD1. CDR3 length equals 15 residues. Unmatched junction bases numbered 7, after V lost 6 bases and J lost 7 bases. Germline CDR1 and CDR2: MNHEY and SVGAGI.

This clone was observed a single time. The CDR3 coding sequence is TGTGCCACCAGTGATTTTGTGGCGGGGCCTAATGAAAAACTGTTTTTT. It encodes CATSDFVAGPNEKLFF. The V call is TRBV24-1, the J call TRBJ1-4; D is possibly TRBD1 (5 bases). The CDR3 is 16 residues long. Trimming pared 1 base from V and 3 bases from J, leaving 11 bases between. Germline-derived CDR1 and CDR2 are KGHDR and SFDVKD.

This chain uses TRBV28 with TRBJ2-7; D might be TRBD1 or TRBD2, each matching 5 bases. Germline V gene sequence: CDR1 MDHEN, CDR2 SYDVKM. Trimming pared 4 bases from V and 5 bases from J, leaving 9 bases between. The CDR3 sequence is 12 residues long. DNA for the CDR3: TGTGCCAGCAGTTGGGGACGAAACGAGCAGTACTTC. This translates into CASSWGRNEQYF.

The rearrangement joins TRBV3-1 (or the pseudogene TRBV3-2) to TRBJ1-3, with TRBD1 as a possible D gene (5 bases). The CDR3 contains 14 residues. From germline, CDR1 is LGHDT and CDR2 YNNKEL (reference sequence). Trimming took 4 bases from V and 4 from J, leaving 11 bases between them. The CDR3 loop is CASSPQAAGNTIYF. CDR3 DNA: TGTGCCAGCAGCCCACAGGCGGCAGGAAACACCATATATTTT.

This chain links TRBV4-3 with TRBJ1-2; 10 nucleotides agree with TRBD1. The CDR3 covers 15 residues. Germline CDR1 LGHNA, CDR2 YSLEER. V lost 0 bases and J lost 8; bases outside the gene matches: 6. CDR3 DNA sequence: TGCGCCAGCAGCCAAGATCTAGGGACAGGGGAAGGCTACACCTTC. This codes for CASSQDLGTGEGYTF.

CDR3 amino acids: CASSLGAESPLHF. CDR3 DNA sequence: TGTGCCAGCAGCTTAGGGGCAGAATCACCCCTCCACTTT. The rearrangement joins TRBV7-2 to TRBJ1-6; no clear D gene. The germline CDR1 and CDR2 sequences are SGHTA and FQGNSA. Trimming took off 1 base at V and 10 bases at J, with 8 bases between the two ends. The CDR3 runs to 13 residues.

The chain joins TRBV7-9 to TRBJ2-3; the match to TRBD2 covers 7 bases. The germline gives CDR1 SEHNR, CDR2 FQNEAQ (reference sequence). V gave up 3 bases and J gave up 1 base; unmatched junction bases: 1. The CDR3 sequence is 14 residues long. The DNA for the CDR3 is TGTGCCAGCAGCTTCAGCGGGGGCACAGATACGCAGTATTTT. It encodes CASSFSGGTDTQYF.

The chain has TRBV19 and TRBJ2-1; possible D gene TRBD1, 6 bases. V was trimmed by 6 bases and J by 4 bases, leaving 19 bases between them. Germline V gene lookup returns CDR1 LNHDA and CDR2 SQIVND (reference sequence). The CDR3 covers 16 residues. DNA for the CDR3: TGTGCCAGTAGCACCCTAAACAGGGCCATATACAATGAGCAGTTCTTC. Protein sequence: CASSTLNRAIYNEQFF.

The CDR3 nucleotides are TGTGCCAGCAGTAATAGCGGGGGGATCACAGATACGCAGTATTTT. Protein sequence: CASSNSGGITDTQYF. The rearrangement uses TRBV25-1 and TRBJ2-3; 10 positions agree with TRBD2. V dropped 5 bases and J dropped 2; count of bases not matched to a gene: 4. The CDR3 consists of 15 residues. Germline V gene data show CDR1 as MGHDK and CDR2 as SYGVNS.

The chain has TRBV6-6 and TRBJ1-1; D is uncertain. This CDR3 region has 11 residues. V lost 5 bases and J 8 bases, leaving 9 bases between the germline ends. CDR1 is MNHNY and CDR2 is SVGAGI in the germline V gene (reference sequence). The CDR3 here is CASSAGSEAFF. CDR3 nucleotide sequence: TGTGCCAGCAGTGCCGGGTCCGAAGCTTTCTTT.

The V and J genes are TRBV3-1 (or the pseudogene TRBV3-2) and TRBJ1-2; TRBD1 matches at 7 bases. Losses at the gene ends were 2 bases for V and 8 bases for J; bases not matched to a gene: 11. Germline V gene data show CDR1 as LGHDT and CDR2 as YNNKEL (reference sequence). The CDR3 runs 15 residues. The CDR3, as DNA: TGTGCCAGCAGCCAAATCGGACAGGATTTGAGAGGCTACACCTTC. Its translation: CASSQIGQDLRGYTF.

The V gene is TRBV2, the J gene TRBJ2-2; 8 bases line up with TRBD1. J gave up 4 bases and V 4 bases, and 5 bases lay outside the gene matches. The CDR3 contains 15 residues. The germline CDR1 and CDR2 sequences are SNHLY and FYNNEI. CDR3 DNA: TGTGCCAGCAGTGTCGGACAGGGATTCACCGGGGAGCTGTTTTTT. Translating it yields CASSVGQGFTGELFF.

V and J are TRBV4-3 and TRBJ2-7; 7 bases map to TRBD2. Germline V CDR1 and CDR2: LGHNA, YSLEER. The V segment lost 0 bases and the J segment 0 bases; nucleotides outside the gene matches: 5. The CDR3 has 16 residues. This CDR3 is CASSQDVGGGSYEQYF. The CDR3 DNA reads as TGCGCCAGCAGCCAAGACGTCGGCGGGGGCTCCTACGAGCAGTACTTC.

The chain couples TRBV12-5 to TRBJ1-1; possibly TRBD1 for D (5 bases). Germline V gives CDR1 LGHNT, CDR2 FRNRAP. This CDR3 region has 15 residues. V lost 4 bases and J lost 1, with 13 bases in between. The CDR3, as DNA: TGTGCTAGTGGTTCCCCCGGGGACCGGAACACTGAAGCTTTCTTT. Protein sequence: CASGSPGDRNTEAFF.

This clone occurred once. V gene TRBV28 combines with J gene TRBJ1-1; D unclear. The CDR3 totals 11 residues. Germline values: CDR1 MDHEN, CDR2 SYDVKM. Trimming removed 3 bases at V and 10 bases at J, with 9 bases between. CDR3 nucleotides: TGTGCCAGCAGTTTGCGGGGTTCAGCTTTCTTT. Amino acids: CASSLRGSAFF. The full variable domain, in which reference TRBV28 and TRBJ1-1 provide the parts outside the CDR3, is DVKVTQSSRYLVKRTGEKVFLECVQDMDHENMFWYRQDPGLGLRLIYFSYDVKMKEKGDIPEGYSVSREKKERFSLILESASTNQTSMYLCASSLRGSAFFGQGTRLTVV.